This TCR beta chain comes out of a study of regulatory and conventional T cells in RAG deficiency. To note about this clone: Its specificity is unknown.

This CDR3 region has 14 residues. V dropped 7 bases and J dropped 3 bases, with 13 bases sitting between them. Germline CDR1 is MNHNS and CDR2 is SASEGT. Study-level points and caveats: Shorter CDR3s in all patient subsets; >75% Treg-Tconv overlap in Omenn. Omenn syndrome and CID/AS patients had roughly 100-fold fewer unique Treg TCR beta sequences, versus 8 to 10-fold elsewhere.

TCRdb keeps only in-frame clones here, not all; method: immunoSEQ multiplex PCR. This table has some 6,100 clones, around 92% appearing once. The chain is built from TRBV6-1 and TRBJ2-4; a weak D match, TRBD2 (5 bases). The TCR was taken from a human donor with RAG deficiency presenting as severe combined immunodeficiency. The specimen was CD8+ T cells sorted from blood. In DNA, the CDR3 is TGTGCCAGCACTCGGGGTGGAGGCAAAAACATTCAGTACTTC. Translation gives CASTRGGGKNIQYF.